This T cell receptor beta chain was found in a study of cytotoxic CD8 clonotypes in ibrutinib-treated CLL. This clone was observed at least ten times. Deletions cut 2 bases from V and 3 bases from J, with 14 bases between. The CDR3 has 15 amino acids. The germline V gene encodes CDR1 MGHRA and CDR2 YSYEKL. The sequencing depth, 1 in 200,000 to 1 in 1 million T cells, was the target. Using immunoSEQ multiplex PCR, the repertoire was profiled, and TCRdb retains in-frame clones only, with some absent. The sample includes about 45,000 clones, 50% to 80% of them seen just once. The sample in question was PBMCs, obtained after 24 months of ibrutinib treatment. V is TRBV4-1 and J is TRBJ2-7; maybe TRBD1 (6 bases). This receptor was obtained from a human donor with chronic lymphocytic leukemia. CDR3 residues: CASSQTGTPNYEQYF. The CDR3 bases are TGCGCCAGCAGCCAAACCGGGACACCAAACTACGAGCAGTACTTC.